The 28 T cell receptor beta chains presented below share a single source sample, sequenced in a study of beta chain features in type 1 diabetes. Study-level results: Significant though moderate, a shortening of TCRB CDR3s appeared in all four CD4+ subsets of Type 1 diabetes patients.

What was sequenced were expressed TCRB transcripts, since all of the isolated RNA had been reverse transcribed. Some clones are missing from TCRdb's copy, which holds only in-frame ones; the method was immunoSEQ multiplex PCR. Altogether around 250,000 clones are present, roughly an eighth being singletons, with the ten largest covering around 0.016%. These receptors have no known antigen. Material for sequencing was naive CD4+ T cells from blood. These receptors originate from a man under 40 with type 1 diabetes.

The rearrangement joins TRBV28 to TRBJ2-5; weak D call: TRBD2 (6 bases). The length of the CDR3 is 14 residues. The germline V gene encodes CDR1 MDHEN and CDR2 SYDVKM. The V end lost 3 bases, the J end lost 5 bases, and 13 bases lay between the germline ends. CDR3 coding DNA: TGTGCCAGCAGTTTGATGGAGGGTGACGAGACCCAGTACTTC. Its translation: CASSLMEGDETQYF.

The table lists this clone with many counts. The chain couples TRBV30 to TRBJ2-4; D remains unclear. Germline lookup yields CDR1 GTSNPN and CDR2 SVGIG (reference sequence). V lost 0 bases, J lost 7 bases, and 7 bases lay in between. The CDR3 covers 12 residues. This CDR3 reads CAWSVSRNIQYF. The CDR3 nucleotides are TGTGCCTGGAGTGTGTCCCGGAACATTCAGTACTTC. The full variable domain, its missing parts supplied by reference TRBV30 and TRBJ2-4, is SQTIHQWPATLVQPVGSPLSLECTVEGTSNPNLYWYRQAAGRGLQLLFYSVGIGQISSEVPQNLSASRPQDRQFILSSKKLLLSDSGFYLCAWSVSRNIQYFGAGTRLSVL.

The chain combines TRBV29-1 with TRBJ2-1, with TRBD2 as a possible D gene (5 bases). The CDR3 sequence is 14 residues long. V lost 7 bases and J lost 0, with 13 bases in between. CDR1 is SQVTM, CDR2 ANQGSEA, per germline. CDR3 bases: TGCAGCGCCGGCCGGGGTAGCTCCTACAATGAGCAGTTCTTC. It specifies CSAGRGSSYNEQFF.

The chain uses TRBV7-9 and TRBJ2-3; a possible D gene is TRBD2 (6 bases). The CDR3 has 16 amino acids. Trimming stripped 6 bases from V and 2 bases from J, with 18 bases between. Germline CDR1 is SEHNR and CDR2 is FQNEAQ (reference sequence). The CDR3 loop reads CASRSSSAVFTDTQYF. The CDR3 region has the DNA TGTGCCAGCAGGTCCTCTAGCGCCGTTTTCACAGATACGCAGTATTTT.

The chain uses TRBV9 and TRBJ1-2, with 7 bases identical to TRBD1. Germline CDR1 is SGDLS and CDR2 is YYNGEE. The CDR3 is made up of 15 amino acids. Trimming took 1 base from V and 6 from J; bases not matched to a gene: 9. The CDR3 DNA sequence: TGTGCCAGCAGCGTAACCCGACAGGGAAGGAATGGCTACACCTTC. Amino acid sequence: CASSVTRQGRNGYTF. Full variable domain (outside the CDR3, taken from reference TRBV9 and TRBJ1-2): DSGVTQTPKHLITATGQRVTLRCSPRSGDLSVYWYQQSLDQGLQFLIQYYNGEERAKGNILERFSAQQFPDLHSELNLSSLELGDSALYFCASSVTRQGRNGYTFGSGTRLTVV.

The table lists this clone with a few counts. The chain recombines TRBV6-5 with TRBJ2-7; 11 nucleotides align to TRBD2. The germline V gene encodes CDR1 MNHEY and CDR2 SVGAGI. The CDR3 is 15 amino acids. The trim removed 5 bases at V and 2 bases at J, leaving 5 bases unmatched. The CDR3 is CASSLSGRGPYEQYF. As DNA, the CDR3 is TGTGCCAGCAGTCTTAGCGGGAGGGGCCCCTACGAGCAGTACTTC.

This clone appeared a few times. The rearrangement links TRBV4-2 to TRBJ2-7; 13 bases map to TRBD2. Germline V gene data show CDR1 as LGHNA and CDR2 as YNFKEQ. The CDR3 is 18 residues long. Trimming cost V 2 bases and J 0 bases; bases outside gene matches: 7. CDR3 amino acids: CASSQQGGLAGYSYEQYF. The CDR3 DNA follows: TGTGCCAGCAGCCAACAAGGGGGACTAGCGGGATACTCCTACGAGCAGTACTTC.

The rearrangement uses TRBV2 and TRBJ2-7; 11 positions agree with TRBD2. The germline V gene encodes CDR1 SNHLY and CDR2 FYNNEI. The trim removed 8 bases at V and 1 base at J, leaving 7 bases unmatched. The CDR3 loop spans 15 amino acids. The CDR3 region is CASGRLAGPSYEQYF. The DNA of the CDR3 is TGTGCCAGCGGGAGACTAGCGGGGCCGTCCTACGAGCAGTACTTC.

This clone was seen a few times. The chain uses TRBV6-5 and TRBJ2-7; TRBD2 agrees at 10 bases. This CDR3 has 15 amino acids. V was pared by 5 bases and J by 2 bases, with 6 bases of the junction left unmatched. The germline V gene encodes CDR1 MNHEY and CDR2 SVGAGI. The CDR3 DNA reads TGTGCCAGCAGTCAAACTAGCGGGATTGCCTACGAGCAGTACTTC. The encoded protein is CASSQTSGIAYEQYF.

This clone was counted only a few times. This chain connects TRBV28 to TRBJ2-7, with 7 positions matching TRBD2. V gave up 7 bases and J gave up 3 bases; unmatched junction bases: 6. This CDR3 has 13 amino acids. Germline V gives CDR1 MDHEN, CDR2 SYDVKM. The CDR3 reads CASIDQRDYEQYF. CDR3 DNA sequence: TGTGCCAGCATTGACCAGCGGGACTACGAGCAGTACTTC.

The chain links TRBV18 to TRBJ1-2; D unclear. Germline V CDR1 and CDR2: KGHSH, LQKENI. The CDR3 runs to 12 residues. The V end was cut by 6 bases, the J end by 3 bases, with 8 bases between. The CDR3 spells CASSQNDYGYTF. In nucleotides, the CDR3 is TGTGCCAGCTCGCAGAACGACTATGGCTACACCTTC. The full variable domain, completed using reference TRBV18 and TRBJ1-2, is NAGVMQNPRHLVRRRGQEARLRCSPMKGHSHVYWYRQLPEEGLKFMVYLQKENIIDESGMPKERFSAEFPKEGPSILRIQQVVRGDSAAYFCASSQNDYGYTFGSGTRLTVV.

The V call is TRBV2, the J call TRBJ2-1; TRBD2 agrees at 8 bases. With 5 bases clipped from V and 8 bases from J, the junction kept 5 bases outside the gene matches. Germline lookup yields CDR1 SNHLY and CDR2 FYNNEI. There are 13 residues in the CDR3. CDR3 sequence: CASSRREDDEQFF. CDR3 nucleotides: TGTGCCAGCAGTCGGCGGGAGGACGATGAGCAGTTCTTC. Looking up the rest from reference TRBV2 and TRBJ2-1 gives the full variable domain: EPEVTQTPSHQVTQMGQEVILRCVPISNHLYFYWYRQILGQKVEFLVSFYNNEISEKSEIFDDQFSVERPDGSNFTLKIRSTKLEDSAMYFCASSRREDDEQFFGPGTRLTVL.

J is TRBJ2-2 and V is TRBV7-2; 7 bases match TRBD2. Germline CDR1 is SGHTA and CDR2 is FQGNSA. There are 14 residues in the CDR3. With V trimmed by 3 bases and J by 4 bases, 2 bases remained unmatched. The CDR3 DNA sequence: TGTGCCAGCAGCTTCCAGCGGGGCACCGGGGAGCTGTTTTTT. Encoded protein: CASSFQRGTGELFF.

On this clone: The same CDR3 can be traced to other DNA sequences in this sample. The V gene is TRBV20-1, the J gene TRBJ2-5, with D hard to call. Per the germline V gene, CDR1 is DFQATT and CDR2 is SNEGSKA (reference sequence). The length of the CDR3 is 10 residues. Trimming stripped 6 bases from V and 2 bases from J, with 4 bases between. The CDR3 DNA is TGCAGTGCGCGACAAGAGACCCAGTACTTC. This translates into CSARQETQYF.

The chain couples TRBV7-2 to TRBJ1-2; D remains ambiguous. The CDR3 covers 13 residues. Trimming cost V 3 bases and J 2 bases, with 7 bases left between them. Germline CDR1 and CDR2: SGHTA and FQGNSA. Written as DNA, the CDR3 is TGTGCCAGCAGCTTTGGGAGCAACTATGGCTACACCTTC. It specifies CASSFGSNYGYTF.

This chain connects TRBV5-6 to TRBJ1-1; possible D gene TRBD1, 5 bases. The length of the CDR3 is 14 residues. Germline CDR1 is SGHDT and CDR2 is YYEEEE. The V end lost 4 bases, the J end lost 1 base, and 11 bases lay between the germline ends. The CDR3 region has the DNA TGTGCCAGCAGCGCCGGGACTGGGAACACTGAAGCTTTCTTT. Its protein product is CASSAGTGNTEAFF.

This clone was seen a handful of times. The rearrangement uses TRBV13 and TRBJ2-7, with a possible D match to TRBD2 (6 bases). Per the germline V gene, CDR1 is PRHDT and CDR2 is FYEKMQ (reference sequence). CDR3 size: 14 residues. Trimming shortened V by 3 bases and J by 4 bases, and 13 bases separated the two germline ends. The CDR3 DNA reads TGTGCCAGCAGCTTGGCGGGACCCTGGTACGAGCAGTACTTC. Translation gives CASSLAGPWYEQYF.

The chain employs TRBV6-5 and TRBJ1-2; D is possibly TRBD1 (6 bases). Germline V lookup: CDR1 MNHEY, CDR2 SVGAGI. V was cut by 4 bases and J by 3 bases, with 12 bases left in between. The CDR3 length is 14 residues. CDR3: CASSSRGSYYGYTF. The CDR3 DNA reads TGTGCCAGCAGTTCCAGGGGTTCGTACTATGGCTACACCTTC.

This clone was counted a few times. The chain recombines TRBV28 with TRBJ2-3, with 9 bases fitting TRBD2. Per the germline V gene, CDR1 is MDHEN and CDR2 is SYDVKM. V dropped 2 bases and J dropped 8; count of bases not matched to a gene: 5. The CDR3 totals 14 residues. This CDR3 is CASSLASGIGTQYF. The CDR3 bases are TGTGCCAGCAGTTTAGCTAGCGGGATCGGTACGCAGTATTTT.

This chain uses TRBV28 with TRBJ2-7; TRBD2 might be the D (6 bases). V was trimmed by 8 bases and J by 3 bases, leaving 14 bases between them. The CDR3 is 13 residues long. Germline V lookup: CDR1 MDHEN, CDR2 SYDVKM. This CDR3 is CASGGRPLYEQYF. The CDR3 coding sequence is TGTGCCAGCGGAGGGAGGCCTCTCTACGAGCAGTACTTC.

The chain recombines TRBV4-3 with TRBJ2-4, with TRBD1 as a possible D gene (6 bases). Germline CDR1 and CDR2: LGHNA and YSLEER. V dropped 1 base and J dropped 9 bases, with 19 bases sitting between them. The CDR3 sequence is 16 residues long. The CDR3 nucleotides are TGCGCCAGCAGCCAAGCGTACGCAGGGGCCGTCCCCATTCAGTACTTC. Protein sequence: CASSQAYAGAVPIQYF.

This sequence joins TRBV19 and TRBJ1-5; the match to TRBD1 covers 7 bases. V lost 5 bases, J lost 3 bases, and 7 bases stayed unmatched. The CDR3 spans 15 residues. Germline V gene sequence: CDR1 LNHDA, CDR2 SQIVND (reference sequence). CDR3: CASSPDRANNQPQHF. In nucleotides, the CDR3 is TGTGCCAGTAGTCCCGACAGGGCCAACAATCAGCCCCAGCATTTT.

This clone was recorded a few times. CDR3 bases: TGCGCCAGCAGCTTGTCAGCGGGAGGGATCTACAATGAGCAGTTCTTC. Its protein is CASSLSAGGIYNEQFF. V usage is TRBV5-1 and J usage is TRBJ2-1, with TRBD2 matching 10 bases. This CDR3 has 16 residues. The germline CDR1 and CDR2 sequences are SGHRS and YFSETQ. The V segment lost 1 base and the J segment 3 bases; nucleotides outside the gene matches: 4.

This clone has a handful of counts. The chain recombines TRBV2 with TRBJ2-5; TRBD2 aligns across 7 bases. There are 14 residues in the CDR3. The J segment lost 4 bases and the V segment lost 4 bases, leaving 6 bases of the junction unmatched. Germline CDR1 reads SNHLY; CDR2 reads FYNNEI. Here the CDR3 reads CASSGLAPSETQYF. CDR3 coding DNA: TGTGCCAGCAGTGGACTAGCCCCCTCAGAGACCCAGTACTTC.

The chain links TRBV15 to TRBJ2-2, with 11 bases identical to TRBD2. With 4 bases clipped from V and 9 bases from J, the junction kept 7 bases outside the gene matches. The CDR3 has 15 residues. CDR1 and CDR2 from the germline V gene are LNHNV and YYDKDF (reference sequence). The CDR3 reads CATSTRLAGGRELFF. The CDR3 nucleotides are TGTGCCACCAGCACCCGGCTAGCGGGGGGCCGGGAGCTGTTTTTT.

This chain uses TRBV28 with TRBJ1-1; D unresolved. Germline V gene lookup returns CDR1 MDHEN and CDR2 SYDVKM. V was pared by 10 bases and J by 2 bases, with 5 bases between. The CDR3 is made up of 10 amino acids. The CDR3 nucleotides read TGTGCCACCCTAAACACTGAAGCTTTCTTT. Translation gives CATLNTEAFF.

J is TRBJ2-2 and V is TRBV5-1; 10 bases are a match to TRBD2. The germline V gene has CDR1 SGHRS and CDR2 YFSETQ. The junction had 8 bases not matched to a gene; V was cut back by 4 bases and J by 5 bases. The CDR3 has 16 amino acids. The CDR3 protein is CASSSIAGGGTGELFF. For the CDR3, the DNA is TGCGCCAGCAGCAGTATAGCGGGAGGTGGTACCGGGGAGCTGTTTTTT.

This clone was counted only a few times. The CDR3 spells CASSEDRGRPEAFF. In DNA form, the CDR3 reads TGTGCCAGTAGTGAGGACAGGGGAAGGCCTGAAGCTTTCTTT. V is TRBV19 and J is TRBJ1-1; 9 bases are shared with TRBD1. CDR1 and CDR2 (germline): LNHDA, SQIVND (reference sequence). The CDR3 runs 14 residues. J was trimmed by 6 bases and V by 5 bases; bases with no gene match: 7.